Below are 9 T cell receptor beta chains sequenced from a single sample in a study of PD-1 blockade in mismatch repair-deficient tumors. Assay: immunoSEQ multiplex PCR; the TCRdb copy retains only in-frame clones and omits some. The repertoire holds 77,000 or so clones, with 65% to 85% as singletons. The source was peripheral blood, collected 44 weeks after starting pembrolizumab. The receptors were gathered from an adult with mismatch repair-deficient cancer.

Note on this clone: The identical CDR3 is also encoded by other nucleotide sequences in the sample. The chain uses TRBV19 and TRBJ1-1; D gene unclear. Between the trimmed V and J ends, which lost 5 bases and 1 base, there was a span of 11 bases. The CDR3 sequence is 14 residues long. Germline CDR1 is LNHDA and CDR2 is SQIVND (reference sequence). CDR3 bases: TGTGCCAGTAGTCTATACTCCCCGAACACTGAAGCTTTCTTT. The encoded protein is CASSLYSPNTEAFF. Full variable domain (rest looked up from reference TRBV19 and TRBJ1-1): DGGITQSPKYLFRKEGQNVTLSCEQNLNHDAMYWYRQDPGQGLRLIYYSQIVNDFQKGDIAEGYSVSREKKESFPLTVTSAQKNPTAFYLCASSLYSPNTEAFFGQGTRLTVV.

This clone appeared a few times. The chain combines TRBV7-8 with TRBJ2-7; TRBD2 matches at 11 bases. Germline values: CDR1 SGHVS, CDR2 FQNEAQ. V dropped 4 bases and J dropped 4; count of bases not matched to a gene: 6. The CDR3 is made up of 15 amino acids. CDR3 bases: TGTGCCAGCAGCTATCGACTAGCGGGATCTTACGAGCAGTACTTC. This encodes CASSYRLAGSYEQYF.

The V and J genes are TRBV7-9 and TRBJ1-3, with 11 positions matching TRBD1. The germline V gene has CDR1 SEHNR and CDR2 FQNEAQ (reference sequence). J gave up 0 bases and V 5 bases, and 9 bases lay outside the gene matches. The length of the CDR3 is 18 residues. CDR3 amino acids: CASSQTSGTGGSGNTIYF. The CDR3 nucleotides are TGTGCCAGCAGCCAAACAAGCGGGACAGGGGGCTCTGGAAACACCATATATTTT.

CDR3 DNA sequence: TGTGCCAGTAGATTCGGGACCTATAATGAAAAACTGTTTTTT. Encoded protein: CASRFGTYNEKLFF. This rearrangement joins TRBV19 to TRBJ1-4; D possibly corresponds to TRBD1 (5 bases). V was cut by 6 bases and J by 4 bases, with 12 bases left in between. CDR1 is LNHDA, CDR2 SQIVND, per germline (reference sequence). The CDR3 runs 14 residues.

The CDR3 DNA reads as TGCGCCAGCAGCTTGGCGCCAGGGAGGAATCAGCCCCAGCATTTT. It translates to CASSLAPGRNQPQHF. The genes are TRBV5-1 and TRBJ1-5; TRBD1 is a possible D gene (5 bases). Trimming shortened V by 0 bases and J by 4 bases, and 11 bases separated the two germline ends. Germline V CDR1 and CDR2: SGHRS, YFSETQ. CDR3 length: 15 residues.

The chain carries TRBV11-3 and TRBJ2-7, with D perhaps TRBD1 (5 bases). The V gene lost 5 bases and the J gene lost 4 bases, with 9 bases spanning the gap. This CDR3 spans 12 amino acids. Germline CDR1 is SGHNT and CDR2 is YENEEA. The CDR3 coding sequence is TGTGCCAGCAGCCGCAGACAGTACGAGCAGTACTTC. It yields the protein CASSRRQYEQYF.

This clone appeared a single time. The CDR3 reads CASSNLRQGSGTGELFF. The CDR3 DNA reads TGTGCCAGCAGCAACCTACGACAGGGAAGTGGCACCGGGGAGCTGTTTTTT. The V and J genes are TRBV11-2 and TRBJ2-2, with 7 bases matching TRBD1. V lost 5 bases, J lost 4 bases, and 13 bases stayed unmatched. Germline V gene lookup returns CDR1 SGHAT and CDR2 FQNNGV. CDR3 size: 17 residues.

This clone has a handful of counts. This chain links TRBV7-9 with TRBJ2-3; 12 positions agree with TRBD1. The CDR3 is 16 amino acids. Looked up from germline, CDR1 is SEHNR and CDR2 is FQNEAQ (reference sequence). J gave up 4 bases and V 3 bases, and 5 bases lay outside the gene matches. The chain's CDR3 is CASSLGTGGGSDTQYF. CDR3 bases: TGTGCCAGCAGCTTGGGGACAGGGGGCGGTTCAGATACGCAGTATTTT.

The V and J genes are TRBV19 and TRBJ2-6; no firm D call. CDR1 LNHDA and CDR2 SQIVND come from the germline V gene (reference sequence). Deletions cut 5 bases from V and 5 bases from J, with 19 bases between. CDR3 length: 17 amino acids. CDR3 in amino acids: CASSELLSQSRANVLTF. CDR3 DNA: TGTGCCAGTAGTGAGCTTTTATCACAAAGTCGGGCCAACGTCCTGACTTTC.